This record concerns one T cell receptor beta chain sequence. Its specificity is unknown. Trimming took off 1 base at V and 7 bases at J, with 6 bases between the two ends. The CDR3 contains 11 residues. The germline CDR1 and CDR2 sequences are SGHRS and YFSETQ. The data belong to a study of T-cell memory formation after mild COVID-19. Looking at the study overall: Most TCR clusters belonged to a single donor. Study results and limitations: The study found contracting CD4+ clones mainly in CM and EM and contracting CD8+ clones in EMRA. That cross-reactive memory joined was suggested by some responding clones appearing in pre-infection memory.

TCRdb redid the calling of the 5' RACE reads with MiXCR, one entry per CDR3 protein. The sample has around 260,000 distinct CDR3 sequences, around 15% seen once. The gene calls are TRBV5-1 and TRBJ2-7; D call uncertain. This sequence was found in a man aged 18 to 35 who had mild COVID-19 (a few samples of this study predate the infection). Cell type and time point are not known. Sequences were obtained from PBMCs or a T cell subset sorted from them (not recorded which). CDR3 sequence: CASSLNREQYF. Written as DNA, the CDR3 is TGCGCCAGCAGCTTGAACCGGGAGCAGTACTTC.